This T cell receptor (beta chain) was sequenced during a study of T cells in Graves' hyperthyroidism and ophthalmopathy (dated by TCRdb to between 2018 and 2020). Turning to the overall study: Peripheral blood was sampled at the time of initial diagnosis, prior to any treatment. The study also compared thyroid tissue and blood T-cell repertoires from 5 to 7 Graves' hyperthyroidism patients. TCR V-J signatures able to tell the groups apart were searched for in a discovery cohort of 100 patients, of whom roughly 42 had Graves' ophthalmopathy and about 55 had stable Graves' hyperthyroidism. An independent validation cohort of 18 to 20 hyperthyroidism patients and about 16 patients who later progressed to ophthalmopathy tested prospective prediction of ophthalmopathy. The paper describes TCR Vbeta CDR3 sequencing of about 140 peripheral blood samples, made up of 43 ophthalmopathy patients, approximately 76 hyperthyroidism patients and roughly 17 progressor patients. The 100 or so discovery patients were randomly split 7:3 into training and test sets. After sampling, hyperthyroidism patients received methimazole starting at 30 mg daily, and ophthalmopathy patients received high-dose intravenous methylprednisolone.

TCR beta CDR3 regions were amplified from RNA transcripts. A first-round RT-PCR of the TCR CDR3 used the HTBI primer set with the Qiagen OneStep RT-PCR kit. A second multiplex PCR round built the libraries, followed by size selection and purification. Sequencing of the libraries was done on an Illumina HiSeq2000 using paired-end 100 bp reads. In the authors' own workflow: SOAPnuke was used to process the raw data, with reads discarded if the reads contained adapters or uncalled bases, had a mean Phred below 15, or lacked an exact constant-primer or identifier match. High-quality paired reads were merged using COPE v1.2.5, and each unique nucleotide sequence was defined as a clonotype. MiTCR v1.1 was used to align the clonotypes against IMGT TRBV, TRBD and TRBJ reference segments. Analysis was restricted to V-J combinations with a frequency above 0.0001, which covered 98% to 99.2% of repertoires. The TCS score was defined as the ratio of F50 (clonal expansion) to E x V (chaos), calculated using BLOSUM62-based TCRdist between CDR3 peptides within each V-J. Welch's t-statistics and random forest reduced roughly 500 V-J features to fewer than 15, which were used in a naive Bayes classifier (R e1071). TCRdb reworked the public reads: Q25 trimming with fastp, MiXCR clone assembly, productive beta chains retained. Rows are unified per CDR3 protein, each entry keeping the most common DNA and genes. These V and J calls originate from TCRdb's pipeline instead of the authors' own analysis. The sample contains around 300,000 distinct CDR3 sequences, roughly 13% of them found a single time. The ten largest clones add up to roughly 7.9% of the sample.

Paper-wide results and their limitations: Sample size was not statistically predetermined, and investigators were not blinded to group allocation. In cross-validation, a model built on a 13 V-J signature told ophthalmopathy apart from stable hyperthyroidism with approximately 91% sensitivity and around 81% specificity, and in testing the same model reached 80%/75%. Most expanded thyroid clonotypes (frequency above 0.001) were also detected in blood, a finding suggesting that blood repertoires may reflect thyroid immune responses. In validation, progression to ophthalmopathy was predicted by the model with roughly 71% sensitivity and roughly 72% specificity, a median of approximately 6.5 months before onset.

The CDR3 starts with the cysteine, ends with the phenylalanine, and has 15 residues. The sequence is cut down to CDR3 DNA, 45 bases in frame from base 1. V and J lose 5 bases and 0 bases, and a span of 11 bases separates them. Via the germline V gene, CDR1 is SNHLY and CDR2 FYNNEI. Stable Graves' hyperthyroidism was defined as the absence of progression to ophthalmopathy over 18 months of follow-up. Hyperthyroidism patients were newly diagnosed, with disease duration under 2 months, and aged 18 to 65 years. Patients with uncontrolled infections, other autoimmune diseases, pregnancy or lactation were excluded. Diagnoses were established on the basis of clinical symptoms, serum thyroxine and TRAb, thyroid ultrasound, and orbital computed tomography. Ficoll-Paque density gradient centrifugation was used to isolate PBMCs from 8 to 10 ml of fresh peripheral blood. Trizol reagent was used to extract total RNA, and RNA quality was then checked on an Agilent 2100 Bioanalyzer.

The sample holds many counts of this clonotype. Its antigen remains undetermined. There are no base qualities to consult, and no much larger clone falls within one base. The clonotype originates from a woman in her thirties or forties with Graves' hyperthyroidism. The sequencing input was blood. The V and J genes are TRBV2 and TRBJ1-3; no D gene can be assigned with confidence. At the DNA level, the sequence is TGTGCCAGCAGTACGGGTCACTTCTCTGGAAACACCATATATTTT. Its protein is CASSTGHFSGNTIYF.